Below, 19 T cell receptor beta chains from the same sample are listed, as sequenced in a study of CD8 T cells in ankylosing spondylitis. One entry per CDR3 protein results from TCRdb running MiXCR on the 5' RACE reads. The profile shows under 400,000 distinct CDR3 sequences, more than 9% of them singletons. Sequenced sample: blood, either unsorted or a sorted T cell fraction (not recorded which). These receptors were collected from a female donor with ankylosing spondylitis or in good health (not recorded which).

This chain links TRBV7-2 with TRBJ2-7; D perhaps matches TRBD1 (6 bases). Trimming removed 2 bases at V and 5 bases at J, with 13 bases between. Germline loops: CDR1 SGHTA, CDR2 FQGNSA. The CDR3 length is 14 residues. The CDR3 region is CASSLRQVRHEQYF. In DNA, the CDR3 is TGTGCCAGCAGCTTAAGACAGGTTCGCCACGAGCAGTACTTC. Combining the CDR3 with reference TRBV7-2 and TRBJ2-7 gives the whole variable domain GAGVSQSPSNKVTEKGKDVELRCDPISGHTALYWYRQSLGQGLEFLIYFQGNSAPDKSGLPSDRFSAERTGGSVSTLTIQRTQQEDSAVYLCASSLRQVRHEQYFGPGTRLTVT.

The V gene is TRBV14, the J gene TRBJ1-1; D not resolved. V was clipped by 1 base and J by 4 bases, with 13 bases between them. The CDR3 extends over 15 amino acids. Germline V CDR1 and CDR2: SGHDN, FVKESK. CDR3: CASSQGSLHFTEAFF. Here the CDR3 DNA reads TGTGCCAGCAGCCAAGGAAGCTTACACTTCACTGAAGCTTTCTTT.

This clonotype came up a few times. Here the CDR3 reads CSVGGPNTEAFF. The CDR3 DNA is TGCAGCGTTGGGGGCCCTAACACTGAAGCTTTCTTT. This rearrangement joins TRBV29-1 to TRBJ1-1; maybe TRBD1 (5 bases). The CDR3 has 12 residues. CDR1 and CDR2 (germline): SQVTM, ANQGSEA. V lost 4 bases and J lost 2, with 8 bases in between.

The J gene is TRBJ2-3, the V gene TRBV3-1; D is possibly TRBD2 (5 bases). Looked up from germline, CDR1 is LGHDT and CDR2 is YNNKEL (reference sequence). V was shortened by 4 bases and J by 4 bases, with 12 bases between the two germline ends. CDR3 length equals 14 residues. The CDR3 DNA reads as TGTGCCAGCAGCCTTCGGATGGGAGCAGATACGCAGTATTTT. It codes for CASSLRMGADTQYF.

About this clonotype: Its ends do not fully match the called genes, so a read error is possible. The genes are TRBV5-5 and TRBJ1-5; possibly TRBD1 for D (6 bases). Germline V gives CDR1 SGHKS, CDR2 YYEKEE (reference sequence). The CDR3 has 15 residues. CDR3: CARSLIEGVNQPQHF. The CDR3 DNA reads TGTGCCAGGAGCTTGATCGAGGGGGTCAATCAGCCCCAGCATTTT.

The sample holds many counts of this clonotype. The gene calls are TRBV20-1 and TRBJ1-1; tentative D call: TRBD1 (6 bases). Trimming took off 3 bases at V and 4 bases at J, with 12 bases between the two ends. Germline lookup yields CDR1 DFQATT and CDR2 SNEGSKA (reference sequence). This CDR3 spans 13 amino acids. In nucleotides, the CDR3 is TGCAGTGCTAGCGGACAGAGCGGCACTGAAGCTTTCTTT. Protein: CSASGQSGTEAFF.

The chain is built from TRBV5-5 and TRBJ2-1; possible D gene TRBD2, 6 bases. This CDR3 is 15 amino acids long. With 0 bases removed from V and 4 bases from J, the gap between germline ends came to 11 bases. The germline V gene has CDR1 SGHKS and CDR2 YYEKEE (reference sequence). CDR3 sequence (DNA): TGTGCCAGCAGCTTGGAGGTAGCGGTTTACAATGAGCAGTTCTTC. It is translated as CASSLEVAVYNEQFF.

This clonotype appeared many times. The rearrangement links TRBV10-3 to TRBJ2-1; tentatively, D is TRBD1 (5 bases). Germline CDR1 reads ENHRY; CDR2 reads SYGVKD. V lost 11 bases, J lost 8 bases, and 16 bases lay in between. CDR3 length: 12 amino acids. The CDR3 reads CAGRGVGDEQFF. For the CDR3, the DNA is TGTGCCGGAAGGGGCGTCGGCGATGAGCAGTTCTTC.

This chain connects TRBV4-3 to TRBJ2-7, with a weak D call TRBD1 (6 bases). The CDR3 totals 16 residues. Germline V lookup: CDR1 LGHNA, CDR2 YSLEER. Trimming shortened V by 1 base and J by 3 bases, and 16 bases separated the two germline ends. CDR3 loop: CASSQGLSGDIYEQYF. As DNA, the CDR3 is TGCGCCAGCAGCCAAGGCCTTTCCGGGGACATCTACGAGCAGTACTTC.

This chain uses TRBV14 with TRBJ2-7; a possible D gene is TRBD2 (7 bases). Trimming cost V 4 bases and J 1 base, with 11 bases left between them. The length of the CDR3 is 14 residues. The V gene's germline CDR1 is SGHDN and CDR2 FVKESK. The CDR3 nucleotides are TGTGCCAGCAGCCGCCGGGGGGCTTCCTACGAGCAGTACTTC. Translated, it gives CASSRRGASYEQYF.

This clonotype was counted at least ten times. The chain employs TRBV20-1 and TRBJ2-7; 9 bases match TRBD2. Germline CDR1 is DFQATT and CDR2 is SNEGSKA (reference sequence). V was pared by 6 bases and J by 0 bases, with 6 bases of the junction left unmatched. The CDR3 has 14 amino acids. In DNA, the CDR3 is TGCAGTGCGAAGACTAGCGGAGTCTCCTACGAGCAGTACTTC. Its protein product is CSAKTSGVSYEQYF.

This clonotype has more than one count but fewer than ten. The V gene is TRBV28, the J gene TRBJ1-6; 8 nucleotides align to TRBD1. The CDR3 is 20 amino acids. Germline V gives CDR1 MDHEN, CDR2 SYDVKM. Trimming removed 6 bases from V and 7 bases from J; junction bases left unmatched: 23. CDR3 sequence (DNA): TGTGCCAGCAGCCCCCCTCCGGGACAGGCTAAAGCAAGAGGGAATTCACCCCTCCACTTT. This sequence encodes CASSPPPGQAKARGNSPLHF.

This clonotype was detected many times. V and J are TRBV20-1 and TRBJ2-3; 11 bases are a match to TRBD2. V lost 3 bases to trimming and J lost 1 base; unmatched junction nucleotides: 6. This CDR3 has 16 amino acids. Germline CDR1 reads DFQATT; CDR2 reads SNEGSKA (reference sequence). The CDR3: CSARFSSGGRTDTQYF. CDR3 nucleotide sequence: TGCAGTGCTAGGTTCTCTAGCGGGGGGCGCACAGATACGCAGTATTTT.

The rearrangement uses TRBV11-2 and TRBJ2-3; no firm D call. Trimming removed 1 base from V and 0 bases from J, with 14 bases in between. This CDR3 comprises 17 residues. The V gene's germline CDR1 is SGHAT and CDR2 FQNNGV. The CDR3 sequence: CASSLGWKRPSTDTQYF. The CDR3 coding sequence is TGTGCCAGCAGCTTAGGATGGAAACGTCCTAGCACAGATACGCAGTATTTT.

This clonotype was found many times. This chain links TRBV12-3 or TRBV12-4 with TRBJ1-6, with D hard to call. The CDR3 totals 11 residues. Trimming removed 4 bases from V and 15 bases from J, with 10 bases in between. CDR3 protein: CASSSRYNLHF. The CDR3 DNA follows: TGTGCCAGCAGTTCCCGGTATAACCTCCACTTT.

This clonotype was detected many times. This chain links TRBV5-1 with TRBJ1-5; D is undetermined. The CDR3 is made up of 15 amino acids. V shed 0 bases and J shed 0 bases, with 7 bases lying between them. From germline, CDR1 is SGHRS and CDR2 YFSETQ. CDR3 bases: TGCGCCAGCAGCTTGGGGGGTGTTAGCAATCAGCCCCAGCATTTT. It encodes CASSLGGVSNQPQHF.

As regards this clonotype: A single base separates this from a much larger clone, so it may be a read error. The chain carries TRBV28 and TRBJ1-5, with 10 bases matching TRBD1. The germline V gene has CDR1 MDHEN and CDR2 SYDVKM. The ends lost 5 bases at V and 6 bases at J; junction bases unmatched: 16. This CDR3 has 18 amino acids. DNA for the CDR3: TGTGCCAGCAGTCTCGAGACAGGGGGCGAAGTGAATATTCAGCCCCAGCATTTT. It codes for CASSLETGGEVNIQPQHF.

The chain combines TRBV5-1 with TRBJ2-3; D is uncertain. The germline CDR1 and CDR2 sequences are SGHRS and YFSETQ. Trimming cost V 0 bases and J 2 bases, with 10 bases left between them. The CDR3 runs to 15 residues. CDR3 DNA sequence: TGCGCCAGCAGCTTGGTTACAACTCCCACAGATACGCAGTATTTT. Translating it yields CASSLVTTPTDTQYF.

This clonotype was detected ten times or more. The genes are TRBV12-3 or TRBV12-4 and TRBJ2-1; no clear D. Trimming removed 1 base at V and 7 bases at J, with 8 bases between. CDR3 length: 13 amino acids. CDR3 residues: CASSLDDGNEQFF. For the CDR3, the DNA is TGTGCCAGCAGTTTAGATGACGGTAATGAGCAGTTCTTC.